This TCR beta chain appears in the sequencing data of a study of T cells in women clearing cervical HPV infection. Study findings and constraints: Repertoire richness, not evenness, was significantly elevated in CIN3+ cases versus controls.

Libraries were prepared by immunoSEQ multiplex PCR; TCRdb keeps only in-frame clonotypes and omits some of them. With 39,000 or so clones in the sample, the ten largest clones hold 6% to 6.5%. The germline CDR1 and CDR2 sequences are SGHDN and FVKESK. The CDR3 runs 15 residues. The ends were cut back, 0 bases at V and 6 bases at J, with 14 bases in the middle. Remarks on this clone: What it binds is not known. The CDR3 end lies 3 residues beyond the end of the read and is filled in from the germline J gene.

The rearrangement uses TRBV14 and TRBJ1-2; tentative D call: TRBD1 (5 bases). Sequencing was carried out using blood buffy coat. The clonotype comes from a woman between 18 and 75 years old with a cervical HPV16 infection that either progressed to CIN3+ or cleared (not recorded which). CDR3 sequence: CASSQDRVGVDGYTF. The sequenced part of the CDR3 DNA is TGTGCCAGCAGCCAAGATCGGGTAGGGGTGGATGGC.